A selection of T cell receptor beta chains follows, all from one sample in a study of regulatory T cells in long-lasting Graves disease. TCRdb re-analysed the multiplex PCR reads in MiXCR, keeping a single row per CDR3 protein. The sample contains 400,000 to 450,000 distinct CDR3 sequences, around 17% of which appear only once. These data also formed part of another study, on T cells in Graves' hyperthyroidism and ophthalmopathy.

Specimen: peripheral blood mononuclear cells (PBMCs), collected at new diagnosis, from a patient treated with antithyroid drugs. These receptor sequences come from a woman aged 30 to 39 with Graves disease. The CDR3 runs from the conserved cysteine through the conserved F or W. Fields, in order: CDR3 DNA, CDR3 protein, J gene, clone size, V gene, CDR3 length, D gene. D genes are given only for firm matches. The listing skips clone size in some rows; elsewhere it reads once, few, many or a size class.

CDR3 DNA: TGTGCCAGCAGCCAAGATTGGCAGGGCCTCACAGATACGCAGTATTTT; CDR3 protein: CASSQDWQGLTDTQYF; J gene: TRBJ2-3; clone size: few; V gene: TRBV14; CDR3 length: 16; D gene: -
CDR3 DNA: TGTGCCAGCAGTGAGAGGGAGGTTCAGCCCCAGCATTTT; CDR3 protein: CASSEREVQPQHF; J gene: TRBJ1-5; clone size: many; V gene: TRBV2; CDR3 length: 13; D gene: -
CDR3 DNA: TGTGCCAGTAGTATAGCGGCAGTCATGAACACTGAAGCTTTCTTT; CDR3 protein: CASSIAAVMNTEAFF; J gene: TRBJ1-1; clone size: few; V gene: TRBV19; CDR3 length: 15; D gene: -
CDR3 DNA: TGCGCCAGCAGTCCGGGACAGGGGGCGACCGGGGCCAACGTCCTGACTTTC; CDR3 protein: CASSPGQGATGANVLTF; J gene: TRBJ2-6; clone size: many; V gene: TRBV5-1; CDR3 length: 17; D gene: TRBD1
CDR3 DNA: TGCAGCGTTTCCGATCCGGGTGGAAACACTGAAGCTTTCTTT; CDR3 protein: CSVSDPGGNTEAFF; J gene: TRBJ1-1; clone size: many; V gene: TRBV29-1; CDR3 length: 14; D gene: -
CDR3 DNA: TGTGCCAGCAGCTTGATCCCGGGGCTTAGCACAGATACGCAGTATTTT; CDR3 protein: CASSLIPGLSTDTQYF; J gene: TRBJ2-3; clone size: -; V gene: TRBV11-2; CDR3 length: 16; D gene: -
CDR3 DNA: TGTGCCAGCAGCCAAGAATGGGGGGACAGGATCCAAGAGACCCAGTACTTC; CDR3 protein: CASSQEWGDRIQETQYF; J gene: TRBJ2-5; clone size: many; V gene: TRBV14; CDR3 length: 17; D gene: TRBD1
CDR3 DNA: TGTGCCAGCAGTGTTACGGCTAGCGGGAGGAATGAGCAGTTCTTC; CDR3 protein: CASSVTASGRNEQFF; J gene: TRBJ2-1; clone size: many; V gene: TRBV2; CDR3 length: 15; D gene: TRBD2
CDR3 DNA: TGTGCCAGCAGTGGAGGACAGGGTGCTCAGCAGCCCCAGCATTTT; CDR3 protein: CASSGGQGAQQPQHF; J gene: TRBJ1-5; clone size: many; V gene: TRBV6-1; CDR3 length: 15; D gene: TRBD1
CDR3 DNA: TGTGCCAGCAGTTTATTTGAGGGCACCTACGAGCAGTACTTC; CDR3 protein: CASSLFEGTYEQYF; J gene: TRBJ2-7; clone size: -; V gene: TRBV27; CDR3 length: 14; D gene: -
CDR3 DNA: TGTGCCACCGGCCTCCCTACAGGGGCCACCGGGGAGCTGTTTTTT; CDR3 protein: CATGLPTGATGELFF; J gene: TRBJ2-2; clone size: many; V gene: TRBV24-1; CDR3 length: 15; D gene: TRBD1
CDR3 DNA: TGTGCCAGCGGCCCGGGGGGGGGATACAATGAGCAGTTCTTC; CDR3 protein: CASGPGGGYNEQFF; J gene: TRBJ2-1; clone size: many; V gene: TRBV11-3; CDR3 length: 14; D gene: TRBD2
CDR3 DNA: TGTGCCAGCAGAGCGGGAGGCACCGGGGAGCTGTTTTTT; CDR3 protein: CASRAGGTGELFF; J gene: TRBJ2-2; clone size: -; V gene: TRBV27; CDR3 length: 13; D gene: TRBD2
CDR3 DNA: TGTGCCAGCGCACCTCTGACCTCCTACGAGCAGTACTTC; CDR3 protein: CASAPLTSYEQYF; J gene: TRBJ2-7; clone size: many; V gene: TRBV2; CDR3 length: 13; D gene: -